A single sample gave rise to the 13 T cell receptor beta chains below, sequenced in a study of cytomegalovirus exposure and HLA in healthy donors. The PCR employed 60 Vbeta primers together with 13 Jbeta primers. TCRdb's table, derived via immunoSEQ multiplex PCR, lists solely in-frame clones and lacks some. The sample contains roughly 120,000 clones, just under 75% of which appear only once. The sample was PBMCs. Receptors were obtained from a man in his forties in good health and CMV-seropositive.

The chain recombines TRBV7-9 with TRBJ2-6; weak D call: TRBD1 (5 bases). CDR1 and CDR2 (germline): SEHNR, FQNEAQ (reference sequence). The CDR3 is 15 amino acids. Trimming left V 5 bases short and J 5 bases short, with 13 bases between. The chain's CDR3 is CASSLGATRANVLTF. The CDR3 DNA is TGTGCCAGCAGCCTTGGGGCCACGAGGGCCAACGTCCTGACTTTC.

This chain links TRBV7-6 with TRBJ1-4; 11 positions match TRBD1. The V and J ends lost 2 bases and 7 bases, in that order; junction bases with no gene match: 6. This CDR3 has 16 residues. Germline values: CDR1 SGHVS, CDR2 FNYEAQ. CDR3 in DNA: TGTGCCAGCAGCTTAAGGGACAGGGGGTTTGGTGAAAAACTGTTTTTT. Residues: CASSLRDRGFGEKLFF.

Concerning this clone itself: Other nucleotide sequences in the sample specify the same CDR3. The chain's CDR3 is CASSENRQGPYYGYTF. CDR3 DNA: TGTGCCAGCAGTGAAAATCGACAGGGGCCGTACTATGGCTACACCTTC. J is TRBJ1-2 and V is TRBV6-1, with TRBD1 identical over 8 bases. CDR1 MNHNS and CDR2 SASEGT come from the germline V gene. The CDR3 is 16 residues long. With 2 bases clipped from V and 3 bases from J, the junction kept 8 bases outside the gene matches.

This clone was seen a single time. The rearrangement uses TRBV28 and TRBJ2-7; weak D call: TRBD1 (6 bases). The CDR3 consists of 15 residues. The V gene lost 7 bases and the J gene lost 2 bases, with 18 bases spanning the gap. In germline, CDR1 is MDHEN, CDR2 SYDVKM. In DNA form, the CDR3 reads TGTGCCAGCACCCAGGGACACGCGGGTCCCTACGAGCAGTACTTC. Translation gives CASTQGHAGPYEQYF.

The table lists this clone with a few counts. CDR3: CASSTDWIGGSEAFF. For the CDR3, the DNA is TGTGCCAGCTCAACTGACTGGATTGGGGGCAGTGAAGCTTTCTTT. J is TRBJ1-1 and V is TRBV18; a weak D match, TRBD1 (6 bases). The V gene's germline CDR1 is KGHSH and CDR2 LQKENI. Trimming pared 5 bases from V and 7 bases from J, leaving 20 bases between. CDR3 length: 15 residues.

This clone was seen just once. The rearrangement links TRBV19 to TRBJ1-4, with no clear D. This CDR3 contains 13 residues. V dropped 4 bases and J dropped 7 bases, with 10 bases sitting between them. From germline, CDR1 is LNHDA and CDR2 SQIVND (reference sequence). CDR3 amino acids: CASSRSVGEKLFF. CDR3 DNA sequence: TGTGCCAGTAGTAGGTCGGTTGGTGAAAAACTGTTTTTT.

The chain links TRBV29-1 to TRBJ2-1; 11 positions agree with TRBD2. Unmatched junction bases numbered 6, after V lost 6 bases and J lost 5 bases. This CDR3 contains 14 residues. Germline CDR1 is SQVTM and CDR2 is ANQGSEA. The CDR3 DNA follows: TGCAGCGTGTTGGGGACTAGCGGCAACAATGAGCAGTTCTTC. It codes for CSVLGTSGNNEQFF.

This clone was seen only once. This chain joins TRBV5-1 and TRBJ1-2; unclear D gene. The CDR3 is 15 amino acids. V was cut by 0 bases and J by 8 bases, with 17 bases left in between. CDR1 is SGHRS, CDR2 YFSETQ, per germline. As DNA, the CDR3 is TGCGCCAGCAGCTTGGGAGCCGCTAGGAATGCGGGCTACACCTTC. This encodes CASSLGAARNAGYTF.

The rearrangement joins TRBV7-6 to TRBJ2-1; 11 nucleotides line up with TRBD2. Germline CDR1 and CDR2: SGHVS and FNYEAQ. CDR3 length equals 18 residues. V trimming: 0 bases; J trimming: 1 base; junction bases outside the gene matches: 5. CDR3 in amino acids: CASSLALAGASSYNEQFF. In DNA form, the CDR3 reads TGTGCCAGCAGCTTAGCACTAGCGGGAGCCTCGTCCTACAATGAGCAGTTCTTC.

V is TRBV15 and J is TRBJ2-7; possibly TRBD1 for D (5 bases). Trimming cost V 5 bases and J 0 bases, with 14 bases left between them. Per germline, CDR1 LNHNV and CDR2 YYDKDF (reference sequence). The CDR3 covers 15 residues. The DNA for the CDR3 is TGTGCCACCAGCGGGGCAATAGAGAGCTCCTACGAGCAGTACTTC. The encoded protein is CATSGAIESSYEQYF.

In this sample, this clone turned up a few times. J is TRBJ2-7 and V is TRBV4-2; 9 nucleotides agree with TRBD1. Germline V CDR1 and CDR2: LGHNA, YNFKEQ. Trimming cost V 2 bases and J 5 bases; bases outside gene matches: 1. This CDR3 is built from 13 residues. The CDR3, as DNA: TGTGCCAGCAGCCAACGGACAGGGGACGAGCAGTACTTC. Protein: CASSQRTGDEQYF.

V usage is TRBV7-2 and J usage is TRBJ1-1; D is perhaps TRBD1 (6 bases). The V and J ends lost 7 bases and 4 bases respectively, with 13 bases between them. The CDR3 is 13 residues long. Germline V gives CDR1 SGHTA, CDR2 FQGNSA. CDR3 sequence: CASTVTTGTEAFF. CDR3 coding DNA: TGTGCCAGCACCGTGACGACAGGCACTGAAGCTTTCTTT. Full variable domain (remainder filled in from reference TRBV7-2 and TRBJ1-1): GAGVSQSPSNKVTEKGKDVELRCDPISGHTALYWYRQSLGQGLEFLIYFQGNSAPDKSGLPSDRFSAERTGGSVSTLTIQRTQQEDSAVYLCASTVTTGTEAFFGQGTRLTVV.

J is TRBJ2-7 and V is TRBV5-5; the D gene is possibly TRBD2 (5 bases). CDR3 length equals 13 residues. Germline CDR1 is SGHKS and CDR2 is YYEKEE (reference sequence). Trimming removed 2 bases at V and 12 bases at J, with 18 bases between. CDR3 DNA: TGTGCCAGCAGCTTTTTTTCAGGATCCAGCGGGTACTTC. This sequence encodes CASSFFSGSSGYF.